The source of this TCR beta chain is a study of cytomegalovirus exposure and HLA in healthy donors. General observations from the study: Common viral pathogens seemed, in a later analysis, to connect with several of the most significant clusters.

As regards this clone: As yet, its antigen is unknown.

The PCR made use of 60 Vbeta and 13 Jbeta primers. Profiled with immunoSEQ multiplex PCR; TCRdb holds only in-frame clones, not every one. This sample has more than 110,000 clones, with roughly four fifths found just once. The germline V gene encodes CDR1 KGHSH and CDR2 LQKENI. The germline V and J ends were trimmed by 6 bases and 0 bases, with 15 bases remaining between them. The CDR3 has 16 residues. The source material was PBMCs. V gene TRBV18 combines with J gene TRBJ2-1; D is possibly TRBD1 (6 bases). This receptor was taken from a man aged 40-55 years in good health and CMV-seropositive. CDR3 nucleotide sequence: TGTGCCAGCTCCTGGTTGGTGGGGGCCTCCTACAATGAGCAGTTCTTC. Protein sequence: CASSWLVGASYNEQFF.